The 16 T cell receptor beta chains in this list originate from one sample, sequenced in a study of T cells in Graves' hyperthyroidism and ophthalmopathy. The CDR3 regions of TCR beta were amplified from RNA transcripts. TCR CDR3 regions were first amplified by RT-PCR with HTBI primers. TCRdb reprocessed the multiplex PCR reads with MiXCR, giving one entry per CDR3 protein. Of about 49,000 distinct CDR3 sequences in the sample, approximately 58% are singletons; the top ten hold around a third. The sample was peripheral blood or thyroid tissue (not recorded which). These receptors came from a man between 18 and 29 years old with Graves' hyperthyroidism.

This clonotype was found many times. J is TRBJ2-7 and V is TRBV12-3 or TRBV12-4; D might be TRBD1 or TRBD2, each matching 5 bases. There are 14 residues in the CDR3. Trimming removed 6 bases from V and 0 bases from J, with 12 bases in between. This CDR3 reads CASSREGISYEQYF. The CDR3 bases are TGTGCCAGCAGCAGAGAGGGGATCTCCTACGAGCAGTACTTC.

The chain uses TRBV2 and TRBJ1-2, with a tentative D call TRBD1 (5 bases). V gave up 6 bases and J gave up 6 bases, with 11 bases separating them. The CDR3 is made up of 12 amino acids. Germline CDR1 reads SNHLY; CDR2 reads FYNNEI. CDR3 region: CASSRRGDGYTF. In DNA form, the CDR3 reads TGTGCCAGCAGCCGAAGGGGCGATGGCTACACCTTC.

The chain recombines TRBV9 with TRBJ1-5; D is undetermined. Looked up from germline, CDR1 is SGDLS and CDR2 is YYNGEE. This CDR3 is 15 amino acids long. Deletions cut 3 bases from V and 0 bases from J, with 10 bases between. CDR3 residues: CASSGDGYSNQPQHF. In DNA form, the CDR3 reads TGTGCCAGCAGCGGGGATGGGTATAGCAATCAGCCCCAGCATTTT.

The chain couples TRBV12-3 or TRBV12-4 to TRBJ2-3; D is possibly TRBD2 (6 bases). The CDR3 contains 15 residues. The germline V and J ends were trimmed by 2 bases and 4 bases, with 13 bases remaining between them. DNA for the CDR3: TGTGCCAGCAGTTTATTTAGCGGCCCCGCAGATACGCAGTATTTT. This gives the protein CASSLFSGPADTQYF.

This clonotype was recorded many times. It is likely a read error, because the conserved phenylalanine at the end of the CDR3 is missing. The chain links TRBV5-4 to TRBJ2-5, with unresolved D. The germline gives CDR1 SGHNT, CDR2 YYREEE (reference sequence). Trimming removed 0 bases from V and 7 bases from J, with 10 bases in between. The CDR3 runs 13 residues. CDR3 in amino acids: CASSLGQDGTQYL. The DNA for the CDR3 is TGTGCCAGCAGCTTGGGCCAGGACGGGACCCAGTACCTC.

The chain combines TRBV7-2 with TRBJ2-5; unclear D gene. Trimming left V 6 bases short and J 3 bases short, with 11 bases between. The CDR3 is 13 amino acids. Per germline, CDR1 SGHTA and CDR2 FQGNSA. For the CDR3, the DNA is TGTGCCAGCAGGGCAGCAGCCAAAGAGACCCAGTACTTC. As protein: CASRAAAKETQYF.

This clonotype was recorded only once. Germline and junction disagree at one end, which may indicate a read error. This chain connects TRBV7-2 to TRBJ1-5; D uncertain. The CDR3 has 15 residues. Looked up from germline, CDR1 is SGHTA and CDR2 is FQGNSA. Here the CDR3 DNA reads TGTGCCAACAGCTTAGCGTTTTCTTCCAATCAGCCCCAGCATTTT. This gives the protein CANSLAFSSNQPQHF.

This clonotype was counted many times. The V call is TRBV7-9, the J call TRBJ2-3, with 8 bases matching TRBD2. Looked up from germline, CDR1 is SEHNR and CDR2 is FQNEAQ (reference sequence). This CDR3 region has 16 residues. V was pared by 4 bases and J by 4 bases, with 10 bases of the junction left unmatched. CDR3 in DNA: TGTGCCAGCAGCTCAAGGACTAGCCCGAGATCAGATACGCAGTATTTT. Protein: CASSSRTSPRSDTQYF.

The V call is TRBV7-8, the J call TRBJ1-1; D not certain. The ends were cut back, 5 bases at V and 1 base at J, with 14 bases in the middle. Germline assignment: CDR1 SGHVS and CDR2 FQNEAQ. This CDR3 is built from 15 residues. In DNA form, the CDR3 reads TGTGCCAGCAGCGTTGATCGGCCAGAGAACACTGAAGCTTTCTTT. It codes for CASSVDRPENTEAFF.

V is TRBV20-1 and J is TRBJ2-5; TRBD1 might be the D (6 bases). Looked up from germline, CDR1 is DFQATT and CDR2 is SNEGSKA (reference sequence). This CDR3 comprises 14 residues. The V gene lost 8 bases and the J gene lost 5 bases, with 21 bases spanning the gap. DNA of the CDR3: TGCAGTCCCCCCGGGACAAGAAAGGGGGAGACCCAGTACTTC. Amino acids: CSPPGTRKGETQYF.

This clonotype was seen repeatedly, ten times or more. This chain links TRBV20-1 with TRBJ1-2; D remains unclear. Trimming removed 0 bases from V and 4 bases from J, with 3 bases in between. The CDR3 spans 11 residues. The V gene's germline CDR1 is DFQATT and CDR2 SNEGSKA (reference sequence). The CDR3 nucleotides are TGCAGTGCTAGAGAAGGCTATGGCTACACCTTC. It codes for CSAREGYGYTF.

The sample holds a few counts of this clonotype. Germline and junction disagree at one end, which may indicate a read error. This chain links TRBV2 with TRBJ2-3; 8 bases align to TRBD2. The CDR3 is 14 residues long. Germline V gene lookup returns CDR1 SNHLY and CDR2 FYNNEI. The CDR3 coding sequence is TGTGCCAGCAGAATAGCGGGGTGGGCAGATACGCTGTATTTT. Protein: CASRIAGWADTLYF.

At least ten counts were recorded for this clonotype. CDR3: CASSQDSPSSNYGYTF. CDR3 nucleotides: TGTGCCAGCAGCCAAGACAGCCCCAGCTCTAACTATGGCTACACCTTC. The chain joins TRBV4-2 to TRBJ1-2; D is unclear. CDR1 and CDR2 from the germline V gene are LGHNA and YNFKEQ. The CDR3 is made up of 16 amino acids. Trimming removed 0 bases from V and 0 bases from J, with 11 bases in between.

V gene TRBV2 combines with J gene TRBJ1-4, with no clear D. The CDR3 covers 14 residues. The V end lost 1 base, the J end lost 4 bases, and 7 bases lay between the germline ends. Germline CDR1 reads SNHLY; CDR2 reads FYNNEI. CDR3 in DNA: TGTGCCAGCAGTGAAGGAAGCCTTAATGAAAAACTGTTTTTT. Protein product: CASSEGSLNEKLFF.

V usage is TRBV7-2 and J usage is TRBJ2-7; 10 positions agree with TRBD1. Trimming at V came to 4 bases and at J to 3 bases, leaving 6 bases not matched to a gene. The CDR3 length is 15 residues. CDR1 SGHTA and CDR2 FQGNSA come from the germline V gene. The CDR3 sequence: CASSSWDRGIYEQYF. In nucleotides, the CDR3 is TGTGCCAGCAGCTCCTGGGACAGGGGCATCTACGAGCAGTACTTC. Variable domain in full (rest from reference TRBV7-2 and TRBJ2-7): GAGVSQSPSNKVTEKGKDVELRCDPISGHTALYWYRQSLGQGLEFLIYFQGNSAPDKSGLPSDRFSAERTGGSVSTLTIQRTQQEDSAVYLCASSSWDRGIYEQYFGPGTRLTVT.

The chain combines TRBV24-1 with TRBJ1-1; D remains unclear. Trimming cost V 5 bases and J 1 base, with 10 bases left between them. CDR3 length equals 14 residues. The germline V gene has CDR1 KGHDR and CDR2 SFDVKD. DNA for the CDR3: TGTGCCACCAGTGGCGCAGGTGGGAACACTGAAGCTTTCTTT. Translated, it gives CATSGAGGNTEAFF.